The T cell receptor beta chain described here comes from a study of CD8 T cells in Susac syndrome (dated by TCRdb to about 2019). Background on the whole study: Whether CD8+ T cell activation and differentiation in Susac syndrome was antigen driven was tested using repertoire sequencing. Clonality of the CD8+ T cell repertoire was compared between about a dozen healthy donors, about 14 Susac syndrome patients and roughly 15 multiple sclerosis patients.

RNA was extracted with the RNeasy kit and about 0.45 to 1 ug was reverse transcribed using random hexamers. The immunoSEQ multiplex PCR assay, which covers 54 Vbeta and 13 Jbeta segments, was used to amplify TCR beta CDR3 regions. Bias from PCR amplification was corrected by using a synthetic template baseline for primer optimization and for computational correction. The authors' analysis ran thus. Reads were annotated to V, D and J genes according to IMGT and were analyzed with immunoSEQ Analyzer, with only productive sequences retained. Clonality was computed as one minus Shannon entropy normalized by log2 of the number of productive unique sequences. Public and private clones were assessed among the 100 most prevalent clones of each patient and control. Susac-specific clones were defined as absent from healthy and MS cohorts, around 980 published viral clones and other ImmuneACCESS disease sequences. TCRdb applied fastp at Q25 and MiXCR to the public reads, then kept only in-frame beta chains. Each entry is one CDR3 protein sequence, shown with its most common DNA and genes. Here the V and J calls rest on TCRdb's processing, not on the authors' analysis. Recorded for this sample are fewer than 65,000 distinct CDR3 sequences; approximately 94% of them occurred a single time. The ten largest clones represent approximately 0.2% of the sample.

On the study overall, not on this receptor specifically: The number of individuals in the TCR sequencing and HLA analysis was acknowledged as relatively small.

From V the trimming removes 0 bases and from J it removes 6 bases, while the gene matches leave 6 bases of the junction unaccounted for. From the cysteine up to the phenylalanine, the CDR3 has a length of 16 residues. The CDR3 DNA has 48 bases and is translated from base 1. Per the germline V gene, SGHTA is the CDR1 and FQGTGA is the CDR2. Peripheral blood CD8+ and CD4+ T cells from healthy donors, Susac syndrome patients and multiple sclerosis patients were profiled by high-throughput TCR beta sequencing. The healthy donors served as controls matched for age and sex. Bulk CD8+ and CD4+ T cells were purified magnetically by negative isolation, whereas CD8+ TEMRA cells were enriched by FACS. Blood was drawn into EDTA tubes, processed within 24 hours, and PBMCs were isolated by density gradient centrifugation. PBMCs destined for TCR sequencing were cryopreserved in liquid nitrogen and later thawed in a 37 °C water bath. The sorted or isolated CD4+, CD8+ and CD8+ TEMRA cells had a purity of 90% or higher.

The sample holds one count of this clonotype. Its antigen is not yet known. No base quality information exists; no much larger clone differs at one position. Resting on one read, the evidence is weak. The sample was CD8+ T cells from PBMCs. In this chain, TRBV7-3 is recombined with TRBJ2-1, with 9 bases matching TRBD2. The source of this sequence is a human donor in good health. The nucleotide sequence is given as TGTGCCAGCAGCTTAACGATAACTAGCGGGTTCAATGAGCAGTTCTTC. This encodes CASSLTITSGFNEQFF.